These 23 T cell receptor beta chains originate from one sample sequenced in a study of blood T cell repertoires in COVID-19. Assay: immunoSEQ multiplex PCR; the TCRdb copy retains only in-frame clones and omits some. The sample records 150,000 to 200,000 clones, approximately 80% being singletons. The sequenced sample was PBMCs or T cells enriched from blood (not recorded which). The receptors derive from a woman between 55 and 75 years old who had recovered from COVID-19.

This sequence joins TRBV5-4 and TRBJ2-3; D might be TRBD1 (6 bases). V lost 3 bases to trimming and J lost 0 bases, with 14 bases between them. The CDR3 is 16 residues long. Per the germline V gene, CDR1 is SGHNT and CDR2 is YYREEE (reference sequence). CDR3 loop: CASSSSRGRSTDTQYF. CDR3 sequence (DNA): TGTGCCAGCAGCTCTTCCAGGGGCCGAAGCACAGATACGCAGTATTTT.

This chain connects TRBV9 to TRBJ2-2; the D gene is possibly TRBD2 (5 bases). The length of the CDR3 is 14 residues. V was trimmed by 0 bases and J by 3 bases, leaving 6 bases between them. The V gene's germline CDR1 is SGDLS and CDR2 YYNGEE. The DNA for the CDR3 is TGTGCCAGCAGCGTAGAGGGAGACACCGGGGAGCTGTTTTTT. Its translation is CASSVEGDTGELFF. The full variable domain, its missing parts supplied by reference TRBV9 and TRBJ2-2, is DSGVTQTPKHLITATGQRVTLRCSPRSGDLSVYWYQQSLDQGLQFLIQYYNGEERAKGNILERFSAQQFPDLHSELNLSSLELGDSALYFCASSVEGDTGELFFGEGSRLTVL.

V is TRBV3-1 (or the pseudogene TRBV3-2) and J is TRBJ2-5; no firm D call. Trimming left V 3 bases short and J 2 bases short, with 13 bases between. The CDR3 spans 15 residues. Germline loops: CDR1 LGHDT, CDR2 YNNKEL (reference sequence). The CDR3 region is CASSHRDTLQETQYF. The CDR3 coding sequence is TGTGCCAGCAGCCATAGAGATACCCTTCAAGAGACCCAGTACTTC.

J is TRBJ1-3 and V is TRBV13; D possibly corresponds to TRBD1 (5 bases). From germline, CDR1 is PRHDT and CDR2 FYEKMQ (reference sequence). The CDR3 spans 15 residues. Trimming left V 6 bases short and J 1 base short, with 13 bases between. In DNA, the CDR3 is TGTGCCAGCAGACCACAGGTGTCGTCTGGAAACACCATATATTTT. Translated: CASRPQVSSGNTIYF.

V gene TRBV27 combines with J gene TRBJ2-5; TRBD1 agrees at 8 bases. From germline, CDR1 is MNHEY and CDR2 SMNVEV (reference sequence). Trimming took 6 bases from V and 4 from J; bases not matched to a gene: 7. This CDR3 contains 14 residues. The CDR3 DNA reads as TGTGCCAGCAGCCTGACAGGGGATGGAGAGACCCAGTACTTC. The encoded protein is CASSLTGDGETQYF.

This chain uses TRBV19 with TRBJ1-5; TRBD1 matches 11 bases. With 7 bases clipped from V and 5 bases from J, the junction kept 7 bases outside the gene matches. Germline CDR1 and CDR2: LNHDA and SQIVND (reference sequence). The CDR3 contains 15 residues. CDR3 sequence (DNA): TGTGCCAGTATGCCCGGGACAGGGGGTTATCAGCCCCAGCATTTT. As protein: CASMPGTGGYQPQHF.

The chain is built from TRBV30 and TRBJ2-1, with a possible D match to TRBD2 (6 bases). CDR1 is GTSNPN and CDR2 is SVGIG in the germline V gene (reference sequence). V lost 3 bases and J lost 1, with 16 bases in between. The CDR3 loop spans 16 amino acids. This CDR3 reads CAWSSGVGVSYNEQFF. The CDR3 bases are TGTGCCTGGAGCTCGGGGGTCGGAGTATCCTACAATGAGCAGTTCTTC.

In its sample, this clone was seen once. The chain combines TRBV24-1 with TRBJ1-2, with TRBD1 identical over 9 bases. Germline CDR1 KGHDR, CDR2 SFDVKD. The V gene end was trimmed by 5 bases and the J gene end by 8 bases; junction bases not matched to a gene: 5. CDR3 length equals 13 residues. The CDR3 is CATSVTGGTGYTF. As DNA, the CDR3 is TGTGCCACCAGTGTCACAGGGGGCACGGGCTACACCTTC.

V usage is TRBV29-1 and J usage is TRBJ1-2; 11 bases fit TRBD1. Germline CDR1 is SQVTM and CDR2 is ANQGSEA. The CDR3 spans 16 residues. V trimming: 4 bases; J trimming: 2 bases; junction bases outside the gene matches: 9. CDR3 DNA sequence: TGCAGCGTTGCGGGGACAGGGGGACTCATGAACTATGGCTACACCTTC. It encodes CSVAGTGGLMNYGYTF.

CDR3 loop: CASSLGQITEAFF. For the CDR3, the DNA is TGTGCCAGCAGCCTCGGACAGATCACTGAAGCTTTCTTT. J is TRBJ1-1 and V is TRBV5-4; D perhaps matches TRBD1 (6 bases). Germline CDR1 reads SGHNT; CDR2 reads YYREEE (reference sequence). CDR3 size: 13 residues. V lost 4 bases, J lost 4 bases, and 11 bases lay in between.

The rearrangement joins TRBV10-3 to TRBJ1-5, with D hard to call. With 4 bases removed from V and 2 bases from J, the gap between germline ends came to 9 bases. The length of the CDR3 is 14 residues. In germline, CDR1 is ENHRY, CDR2 SYGVKD. CDR3 region: CAISADGGNQPQHF. CDR3 DNA: TGTGCCATCAGTGCCGACGGAGGCAATCAGCCCCAGCATTTT.

The genes are TRBV24-1 and TRBJ1-1, with a weak D call TRBD1 (6 bases). Germline CDR1 and CDR2: KGHDR and SFDVKD. The ends were cut back, 5 bases at V and 6 bases at J, with 12 bases in the middle. The CDR3 is made up of 13 amino acids. The CDR3 DNA follows: TGTGCCACCAGTGGGCAACAGGGTGCTGAAGCTTTCTTT. It translates to CATSGQQGAEAFF.

As regards this clone: A junction boundary mismatches the germline segment, possibly from a read error. This chain joins TRBV13 and TRBJ2-1; 8 bases line up with TRBD2. The CDR3 has 14 amino acids. Germline V gene sequence: CDR1 PRHDT, CDR2 FYEKMQ (reference sequence). The CDR3 reads CARSPGGRGDEQFF. CDR3 nucleotide sequence: TGTGCCCGCAGCCCGGGGGGGCGGGGGGATGAGCAGTTCTTC.

The chain employs TRBV4-2 and TRBJ2-1; TRBD2 matches 8 bases. The V gene's germline CDR1 is LGHNA and CDR2 YNFKEQ. The CDR3 contains 16 residues. Unmatched junction bases numbered 5, after V lost 0 bases and J lost 4 bases. CDR3 sequence reads: CASSQDSSGGYNEQFF. The DNA for the CDR3 is TGTGCCAGCAGCCAAGATTCGAGCGGGGGATACAATGAGCAGTTCTTC.

In the case of this clone: Other DNA sequences within the sample encode an identical CDR3. This chain joins TRBV18 and TRBJ2-7; weak D call: TRBD1 (5 bases). The CDR3 is 13 residues long. Per germline, CDR1 KGHSH and CDR2 LQKENI. V lost 2 bases and J lost 3, with 8 bases in between. This CDR3 is CASSPGANYEQYF. The CDR3 nucleotides read TGTGCCAGCTCACCAGGGGCCAACTACGAGCAGTACTTC.

The chain has TRBV27 and TRBJ2-1; D may be TRBD1 (6 bases). Between the trimmed V and J ends, which lost 5 bases and 1 base, there was a span of 9 bases. Germline V gene data show CDR1 as MNHEY and CDR2 as SMNVEV (reference sequence). The CDR3 is 14 amino acids. CDR3 coding DNA: TGTGCCAGCAGTGTCAGGGGTTCCTACAATGAGCAGTTCTTC. Protein: CASSVRGSYNEQFF.

CDR3 sequence (DNA): TGTGCCAGCAGTTGGGACAAAAACACTGAAGCTTTCTTT. This encodes CASSWDKNTEAFF. The chain uses TRBV11-3 and TRBJ1-1; the D gene is possibly TRBD1 (6 bases). The CDR3 has 13 amino acids. V was clipped by 6 bases and J by 2 bases, with 10 bases between them. Germline CDR1 is SGHNT and CDR2 is YENEEA.

This chain uses TRBV29-1 with TRBJ2-7; D is perhaps TRBD1 (6 bases). V was clipped by 3 bases and J by 9 bases, with 15 bases between them. Germline lookup yields CDR1 SQVTM and CDR2 ANQGSEA. The CDR3 has 12 amino acids. The CDR3 reads CSVEGASQGQYF. DNA for the CDR3: TGCAGCGTTGAGGGGGCCAGTCAGGGGCAGTACTTC.

The gene calls are TRBV19 and TRBJ2-1; a possible D gene is TRBD2 (5 bases). Germline V gene lookup returns CDR1 LNHDA and CDR2 SQIVND (reference sequence). Deletions cut 2 bases from V and 8 bases from J, with 13 bases between. The CDR3 extends over 14 amino acids. DNA of the CDR3: TGTGCCAGTAGTATAAGGCGGGCCTCCGATGAGCAGTTCTTC. It is translated as CASSIRRASDEQFF.

This clone was seen once. This chain uses TRBV5-8 with TRBJ2-7; 8 nucleotides agree with TRBD1. With V trimmed by 3 bases and J by 1 base, 12 bases remained unmatched. CDR1 SGHTS and CDR2 YDEGEE come from the germline V gene. CDR3 length equals 17 residues. CDR3 sequence (DNA): TGTGCCAGCAGCTGGGGGCCTACCGGGACAGGATCCTACGAGCAGTACTTC. It is translated as CASSWGPTGTGSYEQYF.

This clone has only one observation. This same CDR3 is encoded by further DNA sequences in the sample. This chain uses TRBV12-3 or TRBV12-4 with TRBJ1-2; D may be TRBD1 (6 bases). Trimming took off 5 bases at V and 6 bases at J, with 13 bases between the two ends. This CDR3 comprises 13 residues. CDR3 loop: CASSPNRVDGYTF. CDR3 DNA sequence: TGTGCCAGCAGTCCTAACAGGGTTGATGGCTACACCTTC.

This sequence joins TRBV18 and TRBJ2-3; D is possibly TRBD1 (5 bases). From germline, CDR1 is KGHSH and CDR2 LQKENI. There are 16 residues in the CDR3. V lost 2 bases and J 0 bases, leaving 12 bases between the germline ends. CDR3 loop: CASSPINRLSTDTQYF. CDR3 coding DNA: TGTGCCAGCTCACCAATAAACAGGTTAAGCACAGATACGCAGTATTTT.

The J gene is TRBJ2-7, the V gene TRBV14; TRBD1 matches at 8 bases. Germline values: CDR1 SGHDN, CDR2 FVKESK. The CDR3 has 13 residues. Trimming took 4 bases from V and 4 from J; bases not matched to a gene: 3. This CDR3 is CASSPWTGYEQYF. In nucleotides, the CDR3 is TGTGCCAGCAGCCCCTGGACAGGGTACGAGCAGTACTTC.